This T cell receptor (beta chain) stems from a study of cytomegalovirus exposure and HLA in healthy donors. Losses at the gene ends were 5 bases for V and 0 bases for J; bases not matched to a gene: 7. The CDR3 contains 16 residues. The germline V gene has CDR1 SEHNR and CDR2 FQNEAQ (reference sequence). Clones were read by immunoSEQ multiplex PCR, and TCRdb kept only the in-frame ones, dropping some. The sample shows about 71,000 clones, about 94% of them seen only once. This chain uses TRBV7-9 with TRBJ2-1; 7 bases fit TRBD1. This TCR derives from a woman between 18 and 29 years old in good health and CMV-seronegative. Sequencing was performed on PBMCs. The CDR3 DNA reads TGTGCCAGCAGCCGGACAGGTTACAGCTCCTACAATGAGCAGTTCTTC. Amino acids: CASSRTGYSSYNEQFF.